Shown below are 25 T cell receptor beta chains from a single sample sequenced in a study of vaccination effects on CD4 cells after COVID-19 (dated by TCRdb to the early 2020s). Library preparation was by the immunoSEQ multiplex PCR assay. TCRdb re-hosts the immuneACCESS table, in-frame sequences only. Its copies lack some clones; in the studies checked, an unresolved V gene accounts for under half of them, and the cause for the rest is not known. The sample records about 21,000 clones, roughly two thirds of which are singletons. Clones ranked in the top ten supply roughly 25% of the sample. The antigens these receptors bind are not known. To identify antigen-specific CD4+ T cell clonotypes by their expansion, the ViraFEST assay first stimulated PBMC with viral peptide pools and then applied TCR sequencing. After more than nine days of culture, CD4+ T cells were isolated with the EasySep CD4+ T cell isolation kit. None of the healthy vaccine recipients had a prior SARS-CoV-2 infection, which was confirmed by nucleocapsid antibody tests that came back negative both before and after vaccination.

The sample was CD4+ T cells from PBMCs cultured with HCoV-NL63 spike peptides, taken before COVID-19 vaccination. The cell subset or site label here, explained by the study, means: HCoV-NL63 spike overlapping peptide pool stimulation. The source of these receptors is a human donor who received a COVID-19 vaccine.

CDR3 nucleotide sequence: TGTGCCAGCAGTATTGCGGGGCCGGGGTATACAGAGACCCAGTACTTC. Its translation: CASSIAGPGYTETQYF. This sequence joins TRBV27 and TRBJ2-5; a possible D gene is TRBD2 (6 bases). The V and J ends lost 5 bases and 4 bases respectively, with 20 bases between them. Per germline, CDR1 MNHEY and CDR2 SMNVEV (reference sequence). The CDR3 sequence is 16 residues long.

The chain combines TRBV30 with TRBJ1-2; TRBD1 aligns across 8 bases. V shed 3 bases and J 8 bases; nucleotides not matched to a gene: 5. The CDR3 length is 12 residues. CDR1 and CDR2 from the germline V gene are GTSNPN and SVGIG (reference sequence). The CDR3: CAWRVRGLGYTF. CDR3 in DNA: TGTGCCTGGAGGGTCAGGGGGCTCGGCTACACCTTC.

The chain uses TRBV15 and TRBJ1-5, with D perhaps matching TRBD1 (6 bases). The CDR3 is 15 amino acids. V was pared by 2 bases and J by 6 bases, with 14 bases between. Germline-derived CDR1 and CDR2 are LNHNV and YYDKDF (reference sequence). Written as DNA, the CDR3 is TGTGCCACCAGCAGATTGGGGGGGGCAGGTCAGCCCCAGCATTTT. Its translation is CATSRLGGAGQPQHF.

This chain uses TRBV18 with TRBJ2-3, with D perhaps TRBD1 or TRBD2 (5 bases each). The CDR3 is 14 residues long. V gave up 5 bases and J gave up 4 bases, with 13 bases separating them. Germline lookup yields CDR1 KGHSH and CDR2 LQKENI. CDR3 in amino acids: CASSAIGGADTQYF. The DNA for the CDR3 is TGTGCCAGCTCAGCTATTGGGGGAGCAGATACGCAGTATTTT.

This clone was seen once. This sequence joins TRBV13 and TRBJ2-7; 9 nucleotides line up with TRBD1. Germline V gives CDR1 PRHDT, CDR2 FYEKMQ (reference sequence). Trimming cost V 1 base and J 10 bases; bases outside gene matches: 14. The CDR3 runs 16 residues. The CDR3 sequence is CASSLDGTGTRGPQYF. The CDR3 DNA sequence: TGTGCCAGCAGCTTAGATGGGACAGGGACCCGTGGCCCTCAGTACTTC.

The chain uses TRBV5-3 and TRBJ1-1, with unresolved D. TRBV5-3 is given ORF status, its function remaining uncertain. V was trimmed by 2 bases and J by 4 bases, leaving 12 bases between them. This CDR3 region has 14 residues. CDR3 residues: CARSLSVWGTEAFF. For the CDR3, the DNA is TGTGCCAGAAGCTTAAGCGTCTGGGGCACTGAAGCTTTCTTT.

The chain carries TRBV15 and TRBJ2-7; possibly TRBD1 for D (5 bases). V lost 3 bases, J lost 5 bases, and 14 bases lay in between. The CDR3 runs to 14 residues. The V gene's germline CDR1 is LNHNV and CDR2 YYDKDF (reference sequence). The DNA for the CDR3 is TGTGCCACCAGCAGGCGCCAGGGTATCGACGAGCAGTACTTC. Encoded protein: CATSRRQGIDEQYF.

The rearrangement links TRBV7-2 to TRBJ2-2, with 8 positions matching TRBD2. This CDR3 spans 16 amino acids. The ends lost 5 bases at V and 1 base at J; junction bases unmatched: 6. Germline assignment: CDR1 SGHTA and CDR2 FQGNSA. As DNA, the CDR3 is TGTGCCAGCAGCACAACGGGGGGGCAGAACACCGGGGAGCTGTTTTTT. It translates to CASSTTGGQNTGELFF.

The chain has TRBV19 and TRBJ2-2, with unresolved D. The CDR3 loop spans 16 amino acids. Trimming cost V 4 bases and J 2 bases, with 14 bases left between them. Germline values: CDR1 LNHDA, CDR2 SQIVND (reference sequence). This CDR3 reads CASSSRKPLNTGELFF. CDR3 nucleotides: TGTGCCAGTAGTAGCCGAAAGCCCTTAAACACCGGGGAGCTGTTTTTT.

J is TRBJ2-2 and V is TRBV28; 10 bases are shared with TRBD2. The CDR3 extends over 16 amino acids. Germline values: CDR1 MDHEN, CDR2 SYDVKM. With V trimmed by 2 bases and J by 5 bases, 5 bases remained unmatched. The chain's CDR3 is CASSLLAGARTGELFF. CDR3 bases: TGTGCCAGCAGTTTACTAGCGGGAGCAAGGACCGGGGAGCTGTTTTTT.

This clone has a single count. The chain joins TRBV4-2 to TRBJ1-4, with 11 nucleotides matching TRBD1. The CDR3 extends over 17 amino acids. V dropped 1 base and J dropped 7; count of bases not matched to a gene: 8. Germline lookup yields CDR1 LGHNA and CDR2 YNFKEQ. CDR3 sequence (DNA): TGTGCCAGCAGCCAAGGGACAGGGGGCTGGATGGGTGAAAAACTGTTTTTT. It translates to CASSQGTGGWMGEKLFF.

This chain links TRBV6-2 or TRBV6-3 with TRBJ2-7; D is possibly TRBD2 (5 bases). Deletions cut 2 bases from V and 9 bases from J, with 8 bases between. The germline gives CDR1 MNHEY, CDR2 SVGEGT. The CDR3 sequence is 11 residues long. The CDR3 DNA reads TGTGCCAGCAGTTACGAGAGGGCGCAGTACTTC. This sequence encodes CASSYERAQYF.

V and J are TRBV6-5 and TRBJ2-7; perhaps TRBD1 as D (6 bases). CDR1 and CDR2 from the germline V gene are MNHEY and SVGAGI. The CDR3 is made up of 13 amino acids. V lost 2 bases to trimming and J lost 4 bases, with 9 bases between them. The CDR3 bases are TGTGCCAGCAGTTACGGGGGCAGATACGAGCAGTACTTC. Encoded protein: CASSYGGRYEQYF.

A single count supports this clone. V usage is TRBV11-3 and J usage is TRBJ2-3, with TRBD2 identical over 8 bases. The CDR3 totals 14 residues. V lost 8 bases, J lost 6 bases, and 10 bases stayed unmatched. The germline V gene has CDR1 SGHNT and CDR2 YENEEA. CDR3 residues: CASAPGLGRDTQYF. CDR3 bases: TGTGCCAGCGCACCGGGACTAGGAAGGGATACGCAGTATTTT.

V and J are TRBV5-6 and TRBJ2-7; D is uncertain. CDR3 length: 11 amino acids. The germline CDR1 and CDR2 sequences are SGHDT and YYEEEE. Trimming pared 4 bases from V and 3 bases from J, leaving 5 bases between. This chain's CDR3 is CASSIYYEQYF. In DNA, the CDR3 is TGTGCCAGCAGCATCTACTACGAGCAGTACTTC.

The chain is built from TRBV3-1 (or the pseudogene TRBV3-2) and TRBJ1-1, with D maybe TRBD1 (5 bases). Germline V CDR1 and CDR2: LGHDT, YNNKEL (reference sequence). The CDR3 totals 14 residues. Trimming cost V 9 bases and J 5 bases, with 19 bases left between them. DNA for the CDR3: TGTGCCAGTACCCGGGGGGTCCTGGGAACTGAAGCTTTCTTT. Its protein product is CASTRGVLGTEAFF.

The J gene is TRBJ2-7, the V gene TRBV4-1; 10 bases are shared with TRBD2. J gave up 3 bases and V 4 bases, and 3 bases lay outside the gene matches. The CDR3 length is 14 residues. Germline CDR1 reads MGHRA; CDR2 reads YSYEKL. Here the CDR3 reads CASSPKREGYEQYF. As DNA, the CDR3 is TGCGCCAGCAGCCCTAAGCGGGAGGGCTACGAGCAGTACTTC.

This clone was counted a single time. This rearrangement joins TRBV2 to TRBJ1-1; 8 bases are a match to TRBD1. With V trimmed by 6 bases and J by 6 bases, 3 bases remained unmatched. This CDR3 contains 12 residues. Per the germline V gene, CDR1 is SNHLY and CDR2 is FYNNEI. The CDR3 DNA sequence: TGTGCCAGCAGGGGACAGGTAGCTGAAGCTTTCTTT. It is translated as CASRGQVAEAFF.

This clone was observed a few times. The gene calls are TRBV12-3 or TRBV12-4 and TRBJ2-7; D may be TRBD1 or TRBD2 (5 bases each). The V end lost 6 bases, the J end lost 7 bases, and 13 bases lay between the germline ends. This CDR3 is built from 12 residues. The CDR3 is CASRRGAGEQYF. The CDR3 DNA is TGTGCCAGCAGGAGGGGAGCTGGGGAGCAGTACTTC.

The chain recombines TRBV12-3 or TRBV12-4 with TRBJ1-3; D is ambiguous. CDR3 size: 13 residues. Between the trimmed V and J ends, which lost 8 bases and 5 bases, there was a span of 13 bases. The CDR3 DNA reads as TGTGCCAGCCAGGCGGAGGGAAGAAACACCATATATTTT. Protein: CASQAEGRNTIYF.

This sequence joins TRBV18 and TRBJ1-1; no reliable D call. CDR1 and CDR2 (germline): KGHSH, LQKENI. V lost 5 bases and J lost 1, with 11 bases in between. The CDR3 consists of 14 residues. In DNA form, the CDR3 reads TGTGCCAGCTCATACCAAACAGAGAACACTGAAGCTTTCTTT. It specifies CASSYQTENTEAFF.

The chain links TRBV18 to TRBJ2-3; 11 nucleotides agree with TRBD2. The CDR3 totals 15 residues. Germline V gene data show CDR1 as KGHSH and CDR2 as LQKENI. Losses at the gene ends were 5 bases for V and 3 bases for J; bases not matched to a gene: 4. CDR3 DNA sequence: TGTGCCAGCTCAGCTACTAGCGGGAGAACAGATACGCAGTATTTT. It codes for CASSATSGRTDTQYF.

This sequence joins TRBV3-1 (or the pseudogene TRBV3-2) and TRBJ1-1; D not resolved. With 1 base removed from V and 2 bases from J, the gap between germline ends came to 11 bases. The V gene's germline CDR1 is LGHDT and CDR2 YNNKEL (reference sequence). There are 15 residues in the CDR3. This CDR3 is CASSQVRASNTEAFF. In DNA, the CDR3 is TGTGCCAGCAGCCAAGTCCGTGCCTCTAACACTGAAGCTTTCTTT.

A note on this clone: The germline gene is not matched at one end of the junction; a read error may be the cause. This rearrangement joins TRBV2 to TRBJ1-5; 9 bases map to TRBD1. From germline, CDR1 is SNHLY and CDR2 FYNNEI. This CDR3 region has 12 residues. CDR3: CASSESRDRAFF. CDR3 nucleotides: TGTGCCAGCAGTGAGTCCAGGGACAGGGCTTTTTTT.

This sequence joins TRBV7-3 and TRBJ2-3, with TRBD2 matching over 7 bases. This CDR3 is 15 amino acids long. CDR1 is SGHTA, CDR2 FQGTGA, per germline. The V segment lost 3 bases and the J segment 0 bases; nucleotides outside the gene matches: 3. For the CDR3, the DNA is TGTGCCAGCAGCTTGGGGCGGGGGAGCACAGATACGCAGTATTTT. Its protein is CASSLGRGSTDTQYF.